These 8 T cell receptor beta chains originate from one sample sequenced in a study of OX40 agonist ivuxolimab in advanced cancers. The data were produced by immunoSEQ multiplex PCR, yet TCRdb's version contains in-frame clones alone and is incomplete. This sample has about 37,000 clones, with around 83% found just once. The specimen comprised CD4+ or CD8+ T cells sorted from blood, sampled in a trial of the OX40 agonist ivuxolimab. The receptors were gathered from an adult with an advanced solid tumor such as melanoma, head and neck, liver or kidney cancer.

J is TRBJ1-2 and V is TRBV5-5; 9 bases agree with TRBD1. This CDR3 contains 14 residues. Losses at the gene ends were 0 bases for V and 13 bases for J; bases not matched to a gene: 10. The germline CDR1 and CDR2 sequences are SGHKS and YYEKEE (reference sequence). CDR3 DNA sequence: TGTGCCAGCAGCTTGGGGACAGGGGAACCTGCGAGCACCTTC. Protein: CASSLGTGEPASTF. Combining the CDR3 with reference TRBV5-5 and TRBJ1-2 gives the whole variable domain DAGVTQSPTHLIKTRGQQVTLRCSPISGHKSVSWYQQVLGQGPQFIFQYYEKEERGRGNFPDRFSARQFPNYSSELNVNALLLGDSALYLCASSLGTGEPASTFGSGTRLTVV.

The chain uses TRBV19 and TRBJ1-2; D is undetermined. Germline V gives CDR1 LNHDA, CDR2 SQIVND (reference sequence). V lost 5 bases and J lost 5, with 18 bases in between. The CDR3 has 15 amino acids. The CDR3 sequence: CASSSPNPVKYGYTF. The DNA for the CDR3 is TGTGCCAGTAGTTCTCCCAACCCGGTGAAGTATGGCTACACCTTC.

The chain combines TRBV6-5 with TRBJ2-1, with D perhaps matching TRBD2 (6 bases). Between the trimmed V and J ends, which lost 1 base and 4 bases, there was a span of 8 bases. The CDR3 covers 14 residues. CDR1 is MNHEY, CDR2 SVGAGI, per germline. The CDR3 sequence is CASSYFGGYNEQFF. In DNA form, the CDR3 reads TGTGCCAGCAGTTACTTCGGGGGTTACAATGAGCAGTTCTTC.

This chain connects TRBV11-2 to TRBJ2-3; D is undetermined. The germline V gene encodes CDR1 SGHAT and CDR2 FQNNGV. The CDR3 covers 13 residues. Trimming shortened V by 8 bases and J by 2 bases, and 11 bases separated the two germline ends. CDR3 amino acids: CASGIDTTDTQYF. The CDR3 nucleotides read TGTGCCAGCGGCATCGACACCACAGATACGCAGTATTTT.

The V call is TRBV10-3, the J call TRBJ2-3; D is perhaps TRBD1 (6 bases). CDR3 length equals 14 residues. Germline V gives CDR1 ENHRY, CDR2 SYGVKD. With 0 bases removed from V and 6 bases from J, the gap between germline ends came to 10 bases. The DNA for the CDR3 is TGTGCCATCAGTGAGTCGACAGGTTTCGATACGCAGTATTTT. This translates into CAISESTGFDTQYF.

The CDR3 reads CASSQAYSPLLEQYF. CDR3 DNA sequence: TGCGCCAGCAGCCAAGCTTACAGCCCCTTGCTCGAGCAGTACTTC. The chain has TRBV4-1 and TRBJ2-7; D is undetermined. From germline, CDR1 is MGHRA and CDR2 YSYEKL. The CDR3 runs 15 residues. Trimming took off 1 base at V and 6 bases at J, with 16 bases between the two ends.

The V call is TRBV30, the J call TRBJ1-4; TRBD1 agrees at 7 bases. The CDR3 covers 16 residues. CDR1 and CDR2 from the germline V gene are GTSNPN and SVGIG (reference sequence). V was pared by 0 bases and J by 3 bases, with 7 bases of the junction left unmatched. The CDR3 DNA reads TGTGCCTGGAGTGTACGAGGAACAGGGGCTAATGAAAAACTGTTTTTT. Translating it yields CAWSVRGTGANEKLFF.

This clone qualifies as medium-sized (0.01 to 0.1%). This chain uses TRBV6-5 with TRBJ1-1; D unresolved. Deletions cut 5 bases from V and 6 bases from J, with 16 bases between. The germline gives CDR1 MNHEY, CDR2 SVGAGI. The CDR3 is made up of 14 amino acids. The CDR3 DNA is TGTGCCAGCAGTAGTGGACCCTCCGCGGCTGAAGCTTTCTTT. This encodes CASSSGPSAAEAFF.